The clone carrying this T cell receptor beta chain was observed a few times. One end of the junction fails to match germline, which may point to a read error. TCRdb processed the 5' RACE reads anew with MiXCR; each CDR3 protein has one entry. The top ten clones hold approximately 25% of a sample with about 85,000 distinct CDR3 sequences, roughly 14% of them seen once. Germline-derived CDR1 and CDR2 are SSHAT and FNYEAQ (reference sequence). The CDR3 runs 17 residues. The data were obtained in a study of T cells after yellow fever vaccination. At the level of the study: The fractions with low cell numbers were processed using SMART-Seq v4 Ultra Low Input. Regarding the study as a whole: CD4 and CD8 compartments shared a small share of clonotypes, likely from convergent recombination.

The origin of this receptor is a young man who received the YFV17D yellow fever vaccine. The chain combines TRBV7-7 with TRBJ2-1; maybe TRBD2 (5 bases). Sequencing was performed on CD8+ T cells not binding an NS4B(214-222) dextramer, sorted from PBMCs, taken less than 25 days after the first yellow fever vaccination. The CDR3 region has the DNA TGTGCTAGCAGCTTCAGGCCTGGACTGAGCTCCTACAATGAGCAGTTCTTC. Residues: CASSFRPGLSSYNEQFF.